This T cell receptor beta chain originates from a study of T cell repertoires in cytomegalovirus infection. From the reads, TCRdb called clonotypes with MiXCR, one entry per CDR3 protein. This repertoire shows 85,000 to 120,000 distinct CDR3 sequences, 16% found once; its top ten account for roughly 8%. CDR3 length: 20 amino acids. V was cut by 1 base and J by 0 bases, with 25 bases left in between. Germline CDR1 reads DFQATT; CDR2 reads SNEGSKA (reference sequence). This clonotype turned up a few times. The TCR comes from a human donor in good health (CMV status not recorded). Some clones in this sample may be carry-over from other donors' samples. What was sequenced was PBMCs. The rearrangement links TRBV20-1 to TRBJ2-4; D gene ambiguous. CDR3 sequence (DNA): TGCAGTGCTAGAGTTATGGCTGTCTCCTTACCTTTCCAAGCCAAAAACATTCAGTACTTC. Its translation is CSARVMAVSLPFQAKNIQYF.